The present T cell receptor beta chain was sequenced within a study of cytomegalovirus exposure and HLA in healthy donors. Findings and limits, study-wide: The likely origin of a cluster of highly shared sequence variants was a sequencing artifact. According to the study, roughly 160 TCR beta chains were cytomegalovirus-associated. TCR sequences were mostly rare, though some public TCRs occurred in many donors.

CDR1 and CDR2 (germline): MNHEY, SMNVEV (reference sequence). This CDR3 contains 14 residues. V was cut by 0 bases and J by 7 bases, with 10 bases left in between. 60 Vbeta and 13 Jbeta primers were used in PCR. TCRdb keeps only in-frame clones here, not all; method: immunoSEQ multiplex PCR. Of roughly 180,000 clones detected, approximately 85% appear once; the ten largest clones hold about 9.3%. Worth noting for this clone: The antigen is undetermined.

J is TRBJ1-5 and V is TRBV27; D uncertain. Material for sequencing was PBMCs. This clonotype was obtained from a man between 18 and 35 years old in good health and CMV-seropositive. The CDR3, as DNA: TGTGCCAGCAGTTTATCCGGAGGGAACCAGCCCCAGCATTTT. This codes for CASSLSGGNQPQHF.